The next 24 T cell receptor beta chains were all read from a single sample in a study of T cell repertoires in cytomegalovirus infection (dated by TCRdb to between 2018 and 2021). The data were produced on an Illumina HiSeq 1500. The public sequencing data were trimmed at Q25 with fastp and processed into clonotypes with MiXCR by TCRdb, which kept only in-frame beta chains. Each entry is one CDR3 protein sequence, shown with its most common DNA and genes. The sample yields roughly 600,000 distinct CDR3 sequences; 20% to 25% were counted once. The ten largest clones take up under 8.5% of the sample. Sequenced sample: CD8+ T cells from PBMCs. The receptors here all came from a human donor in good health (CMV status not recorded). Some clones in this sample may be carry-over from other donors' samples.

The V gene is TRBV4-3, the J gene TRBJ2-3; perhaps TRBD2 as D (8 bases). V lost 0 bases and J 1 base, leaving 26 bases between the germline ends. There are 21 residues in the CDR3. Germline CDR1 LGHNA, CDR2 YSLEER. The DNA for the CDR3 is TGCGCCAGCAGCCAAGACGGAGCCCCGGGAGGGGGCAACCCCCGCACAGATACGCAGTATTTT. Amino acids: CASSQDGAPGGGNPRTDTQYF.

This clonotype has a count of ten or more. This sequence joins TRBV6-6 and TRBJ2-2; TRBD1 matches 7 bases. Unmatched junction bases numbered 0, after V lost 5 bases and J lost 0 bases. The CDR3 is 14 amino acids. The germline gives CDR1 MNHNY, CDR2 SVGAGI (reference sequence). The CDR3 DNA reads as TGTGCCAGCAGTGGGACAGCGAACACCGGGGAGCTGTTTTTT. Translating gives CASSGTANTGELFF.

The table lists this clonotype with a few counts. The CDR3 bases are TGTGCCAGCAGCTTAAGTCCAATTGAAGCTTTCTTT. Its protein product is CASSLSPIEAFF. The chain recombines TRBV7-9 with TRBJ1-1, with D uncertain. The germline V gene has CDR1 SEHNR and CDR2 FQNEAQ (reference sequence). The germline V and J ends were trimmed by 2 bases and 7 bases, with 8 bases remaining between them. The CDR3 is 12 residues long.

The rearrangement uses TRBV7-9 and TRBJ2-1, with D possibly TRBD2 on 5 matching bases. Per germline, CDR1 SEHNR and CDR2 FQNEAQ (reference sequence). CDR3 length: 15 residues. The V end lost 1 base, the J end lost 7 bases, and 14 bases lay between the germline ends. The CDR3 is CASSLGWTAGNEQFF. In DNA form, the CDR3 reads TGTGCCAGCAGCTTAGGATGGACTGCGGGTAATGAGCAGTTCTTC.

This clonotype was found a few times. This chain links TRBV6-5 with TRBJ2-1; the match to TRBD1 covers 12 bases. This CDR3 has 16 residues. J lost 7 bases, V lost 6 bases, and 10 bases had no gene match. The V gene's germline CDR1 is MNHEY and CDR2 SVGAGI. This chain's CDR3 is CASRKGGTGGWNEQFF. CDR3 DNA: TGTGCCAGCAGAAAAGGTGGGACAGGGGGCTGGAATGAGCAGTTCTTC.

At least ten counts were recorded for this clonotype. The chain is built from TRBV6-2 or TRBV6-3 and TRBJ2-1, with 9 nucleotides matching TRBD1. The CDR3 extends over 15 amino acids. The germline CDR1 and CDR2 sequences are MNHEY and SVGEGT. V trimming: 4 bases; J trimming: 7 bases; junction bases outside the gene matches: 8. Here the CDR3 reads CASSSADRGGNEQFF. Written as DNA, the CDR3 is TGTGCCAGCAGTTCGGCGGACAGGGGAGGGAATGAGCAGTTCTTC.

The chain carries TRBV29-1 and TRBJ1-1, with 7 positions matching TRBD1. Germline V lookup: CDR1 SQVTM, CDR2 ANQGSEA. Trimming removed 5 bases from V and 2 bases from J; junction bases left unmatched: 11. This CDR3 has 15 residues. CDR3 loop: CSVLLEGQPNTEAFF. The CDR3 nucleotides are TGCAGCGTTTTATTAGAGGGACAGCCAAACACTGAAGCTTTCTTT.

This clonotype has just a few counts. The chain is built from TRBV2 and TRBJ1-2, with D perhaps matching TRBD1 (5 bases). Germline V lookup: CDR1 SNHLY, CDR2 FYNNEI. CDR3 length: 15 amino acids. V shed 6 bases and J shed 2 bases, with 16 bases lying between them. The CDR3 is CASSENRRTNYGYTF. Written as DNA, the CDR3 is TGTGCCAGCAGCGAGAACAGGCGAACCAACTATGGCTACACCTTC.

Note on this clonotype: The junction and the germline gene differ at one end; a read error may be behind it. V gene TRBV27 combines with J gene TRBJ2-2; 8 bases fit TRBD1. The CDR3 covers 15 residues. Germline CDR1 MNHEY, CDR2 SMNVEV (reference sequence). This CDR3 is CASSLGQENIGELFF. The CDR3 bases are TGTGCCAGCAGTCTGGGACAGGAAAACATCGGGGAGCTGTTTTTT.

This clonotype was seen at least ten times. The CDR3 spells CASSLGTGGNEQYF. The CDR3 DNA is TGTGCCAGCAGTTTGGGAACAGGGGGCAACGAGCAGTACTTC. The chain has TRBV12-3 or TRBV12-4 and TRBJ2-7; 9 bases align to TRBD1. Losses at the gene ends were 3 bases for V and 5 bases for J; bases not matched to a gene: 5. CDR3 length: 14 amino acids.

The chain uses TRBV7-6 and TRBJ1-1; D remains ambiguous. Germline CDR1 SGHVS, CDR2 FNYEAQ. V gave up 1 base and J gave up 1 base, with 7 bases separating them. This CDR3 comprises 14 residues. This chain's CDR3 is CASSLGHSNTEAFF. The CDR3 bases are TGTGCCAGCAGCTTAGGGCACTCGAACACTGAAGCTTTCTTT.

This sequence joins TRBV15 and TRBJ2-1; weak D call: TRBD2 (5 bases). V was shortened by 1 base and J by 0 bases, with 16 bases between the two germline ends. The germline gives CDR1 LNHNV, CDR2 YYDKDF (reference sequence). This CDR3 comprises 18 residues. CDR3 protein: CATSRAPGLSSSYNEQFF. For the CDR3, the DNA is TGTGCCACCAGCAGAGCCCCCGGACTGTCGAGCTCCTACAATGAGCAGTTCTTC.

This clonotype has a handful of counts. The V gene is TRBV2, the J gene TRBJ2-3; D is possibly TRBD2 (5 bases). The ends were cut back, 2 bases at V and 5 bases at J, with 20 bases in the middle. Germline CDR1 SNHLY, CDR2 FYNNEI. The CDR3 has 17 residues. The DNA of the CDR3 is TGTGCCAGCAGTGAAAGGTGGTCTAGCTGGATGGAAGATACGCAGTATTTT. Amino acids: CASSERWSSWMEDTQYF.

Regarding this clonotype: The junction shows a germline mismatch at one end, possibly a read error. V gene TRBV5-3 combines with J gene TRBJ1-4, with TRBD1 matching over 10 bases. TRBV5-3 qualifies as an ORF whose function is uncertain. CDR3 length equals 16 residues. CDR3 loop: CASSLPTGTGDEKLFF. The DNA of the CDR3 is TGTGCCAGCAGCTTACCCACCGGGACAGGGGATGAAAAACTGTTTTTT.

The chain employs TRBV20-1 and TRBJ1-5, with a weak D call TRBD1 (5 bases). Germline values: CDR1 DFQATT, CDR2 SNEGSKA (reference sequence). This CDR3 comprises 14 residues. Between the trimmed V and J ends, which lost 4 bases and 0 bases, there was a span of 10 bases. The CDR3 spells CSAITGYSNQPQHF. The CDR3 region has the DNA TGCAGTGCTATAACAGGTTATAGCAATCAGCCCCAGCATTTT.

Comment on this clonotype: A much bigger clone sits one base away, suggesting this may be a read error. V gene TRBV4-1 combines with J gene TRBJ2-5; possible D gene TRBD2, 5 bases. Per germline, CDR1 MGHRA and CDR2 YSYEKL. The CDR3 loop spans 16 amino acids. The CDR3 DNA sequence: TGCGCCACCAGCCACTCGACGGGGAGCTCCCAAGAGACCCAGTACTTC. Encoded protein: CATSHSTGSSQETQYF.

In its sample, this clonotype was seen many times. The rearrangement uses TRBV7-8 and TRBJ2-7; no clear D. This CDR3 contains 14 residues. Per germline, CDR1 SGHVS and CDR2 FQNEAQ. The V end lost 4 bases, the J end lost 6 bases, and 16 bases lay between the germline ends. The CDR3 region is CASSSPAWGGEQYV. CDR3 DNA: TGTGCCAGCAGCTCCCCAGCCTGGGGTGGCGAGCAGTACGTC.

CDR3 in DNA: TGTGCCAGCAGTGTCGGACAGGCTCCCGGGGAGCTGTTTTTT. This encodes CASSVGQAPGELFF. The V gene is TRBV27, the J gene TRBJ2-2; 7 nucleotides match TRBD1. Germline trimming cut 5 bases from V and 6 bases from J; bases unmatched to any gene: 6. Germline lookup yields CDR1 MNHEY and CDR2 SMNVEV (reference sequence). This CDR3 has 14 amino acids.

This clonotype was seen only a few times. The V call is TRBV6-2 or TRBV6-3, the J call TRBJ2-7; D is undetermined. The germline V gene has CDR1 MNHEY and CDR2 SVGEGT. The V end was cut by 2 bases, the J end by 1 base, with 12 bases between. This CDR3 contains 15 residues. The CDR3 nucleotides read TGTGCCAGCAGTTACGATAGCCGCTCGTCCTACGAGCAGTACGTC. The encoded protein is CASSYDSRSSYEQYV.

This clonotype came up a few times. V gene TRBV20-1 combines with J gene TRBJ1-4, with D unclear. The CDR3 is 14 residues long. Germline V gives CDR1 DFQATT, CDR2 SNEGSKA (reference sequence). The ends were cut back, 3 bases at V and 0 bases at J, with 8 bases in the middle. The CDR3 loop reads CSARPTATNEKLFF. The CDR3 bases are TGCAGTGCTAGGCCCACTGCAACTAATGAAAAACTGTTTTTT.

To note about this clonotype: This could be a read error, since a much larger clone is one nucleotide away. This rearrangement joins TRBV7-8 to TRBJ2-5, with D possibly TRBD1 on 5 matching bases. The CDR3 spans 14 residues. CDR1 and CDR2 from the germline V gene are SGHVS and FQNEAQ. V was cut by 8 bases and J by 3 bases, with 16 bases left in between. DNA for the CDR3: TGTGCCAGCGGCCTGCGCCCCAGGGAAGAGACCCAGTACTTC. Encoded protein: CASGLRPREETQYF.

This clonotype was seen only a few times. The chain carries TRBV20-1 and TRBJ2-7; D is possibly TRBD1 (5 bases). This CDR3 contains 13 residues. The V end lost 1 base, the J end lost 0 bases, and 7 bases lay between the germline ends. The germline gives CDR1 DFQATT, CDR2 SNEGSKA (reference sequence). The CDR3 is CSARGTHSYEQYF. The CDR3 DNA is TGCAGTGCTAGAGGGACACACTCCTACGAGCAGTACTTC.

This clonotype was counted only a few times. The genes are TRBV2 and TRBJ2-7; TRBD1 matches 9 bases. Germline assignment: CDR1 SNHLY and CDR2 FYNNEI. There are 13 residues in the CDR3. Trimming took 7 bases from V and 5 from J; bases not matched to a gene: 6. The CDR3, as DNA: TGTGCCAGCATAGGACAGGGGTTACACGAGCAGTACGTC. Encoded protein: CASIGQGLHEQYV.

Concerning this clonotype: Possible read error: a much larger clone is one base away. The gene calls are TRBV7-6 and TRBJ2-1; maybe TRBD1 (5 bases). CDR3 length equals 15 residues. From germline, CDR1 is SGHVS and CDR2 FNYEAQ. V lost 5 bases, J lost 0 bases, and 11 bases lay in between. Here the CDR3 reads CASSQRQSSYNEQFF. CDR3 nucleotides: TGTGCCAGCAGCCAGCGACAGAGCTCCTACAATGAGCAGTTCTTC.